The clone carrying this TCR beta chain was seen many times. Its antigen is not known. The lymph nodes were axillary draining lymph nodes from breast cancer patients. The data were obtained in a study of breast tumors, draining lymph nodes, adjacent tissues. Study-wide results and caveats: The data were judged consistent with most tumor T cells coming from lymph node and expanding in tumor. Tumor and nontumor repertoires were significantly more similar in luminal-like than in basal-like breast cancer. Compared with lymph nodes, tumors were less diverse; compared with nontumor tissue, more.

In TCRdb, the multiplex PCR reads were re-called with MiXCR into one record per CDR3 protein. The data hold about 130,000 distinct CDR3 sequences, with less than 20% observed a single time. Germline assignment: CDR1 DFQATT and CDR2 SNEGSKA (reference sequence). CDR3 length equals 15 residues. V lost 6 bases, J lost 6 bases, and 21 bases lay in between. The sample consisted of axillary lymph node tissue. The chain employs TRBV20-1 and TRBJ2-1; no firm D call. This TCR was sampled from a female donor with breast cancer. Some clones in this sample may be carry-over from other donors' samples. DNA of the CDR3: TGCAGTGCCGTCCCTTACCTGGTCAAGTTCAATGAGCAGTTCTTC. This sequence encodes CSAVPYLVKFNEQFF.